A selection of T cell receptor beta chains follows, all from one sample in a study of T cells in Graves' hyperthyroidism and ophthalmopathy. MiXCR, run by TCRdb on the multiplex PCR reads, gives a single entry per CDR3 protein. The data show about 640,000 distinct CDR3 sequences, approximately 14% seen once. The sample comprised blood. Source of these receptors: a woman aged 50 to 60 with Graves' ophthalmopathy. The conserved cysteine and the conserved F or W are not part of the CDR3 here.

V,J,CDR3
TRBV25-1,TRBJ2-1,ASSDPAASGSYNEQF
TRBV27,TRBJ2-7,ASRRQGTDYEQY
TRBV5-1,TRBJ2-1,ASSSRAPLNEQF
TRBV3-1,TRBJ2-6,ASSQNPFGGANVLT
TRBV2,TRBJ2-7,ASSPGTGLDEQY
TRBV12-5,TRBJ1-1,ASGLNQGDTEAF
TRBV6-2/TRBV6-3,TRBJ2-1,ASSPGEGEPDNEQF
TRBV19,TRBJ1-1,ASSIYTGGARNTEAF
TRBV11-2,TRBJ2-1,ASSWAGGYNEQF
TRBV11-2,TRBJ2-2,ASSLDPRARTDGELF
TRBV7-2,TRBJ1-2,ASSRDRATGGYT
TRBV30,TRBJ2-7,AWSTGGNSHEQY
TRBV20-1,TRBJ1-1,SALIGQANTEAF
TRBV7-3,TRBJ2-1,ASSLTVGLALNEQF
TRBV19,TRBJ1-1,ASTTGGSLNTEAF
TRBV5-1,TRBJ2-6,ASSFPSSRSSGANVLT
TRBV18,TRBJ2-7,ASSPSGSQHEQY
TRBV11-2,TRBJ2-7,ASSPIGFEQY
TRBV28,TRBJ2-1,ASSLWPGNNEQF
TRBV27,TRBJ2-3,ASSSHRTTDTQY
TRBV29-1,TRBJ1-1,SVEQRMDTEAF
TRBV12-3/TRBV12-4,TRBJ2-7,ASSWRGAEYEQY
TRBV28,TRBJ2-1,ASSRFAGEDNEQF